The next 8 T cell receptor beta chains were all read from a single sample in a study of siplizumab effects on memory and regulatory T cells. The repertoire was sequenced with immunoSEQ multiplex PCR; TCRdb's copy has only in-frame clones and lacks some. The profile shows around 77,000 clones, about 90% of them singletons. The sequenced material came from CD8+ T cells sorted from blood. The receptor set was obtained from a human donor in good health.

This clone has only one observation. The chain has TRBV7-9 and TRBJ2-5, with D maybe TRBD2 (5 bases). V was trimmed by 5 bases and J by 5 bases, leaving 15 bases between them. In germline, CDR1 is SEHNR, CDR2 FQNEAQ (reference sequence). There are 14 residues in the CDR3. CDR3 sequence (DNA): TGTGCCAGCAGCACTACTAGTCTCGAGGAGACCCAGTACTTC. This sequence encodes CASSTTSLEETQYF.

This clone has more than one count but fewer than ten. The V call is TRBV7-6, the J call TRBJ2-1; 7 bases fit TRBD1. The CDR3 sequence is 14 residues long. The germline gives CDR1 SGHVS, CDR2 FNYEAQ. The junction had 9 bases not matched to a gene; V was cut back by 5 bases and J by 8 bases. The CDR3 bases are TGTGCCAGCAGCGGCCAGACAGGGTTCCATGAGCAGTTCTTC. Translation: CASSGQTGFHEQFF.

CDR3 coding DNA: TGTGCCAGCAGCATGGGACAGGGATTCGGGGAGCTGTTTTTT. Residues: CASSMGQGFGELFF. This chain links TRBV7-9 with TRBJ2-2; 9 nucleotides align to TRBD1. J gave up 7 bases and V 5 bases, and 5 bases lay outside the gene matches. Germline V gene data show CDR1 as SEHNR and CDR2 as FQNEAQ (reference sequence). The CDR3 sequence is 14 residues long.

This clone was detected only once. The rearrangement links TRBV27 to TRBJ1-5, with unresolved D. Trimming left V 4 bases short and J 7 bases short, with 17 bases between. Germline-derived CDR1 and CDR2 are MNHEY and SMNVEV (reference sequence). The CDR3 sequence is 15 residues long. The CDR3 spells CASSYGPTIGQPQHF. The CDR3 nucleotides read TGTGCCAGCAGTTACGGACCGACTATTGGACAGCCCCAGCATTTT.

The chain links TRBV19 to TRBJ2-3; D remains ambiguous. Trimming removed 5 bases from V and 6 bases from J, with 12 bases in between. Germline V gene lookup returns CDR1 LNHDA and CDR2 SQIVND (reference sequence). CDR3 length equals 13 residues. CDR3 DNA: TGTGCCAGTAGTCCCCCCTACTATGATACGCAGTATTTT. Translation: CASSPPYYDTQYF.

The chain uses TRBV29-1 and TRBJ2-2; no reliable D call. The CDR3 consists of 11 residues. Germline V gene sequence: CDR1 SQVTM, CDR2 ANQGSEA. Trimming stripped 7 bases from V and 2 bases from J, with 5 bases between. CDR3 residues: CSGENTGELFF. Here the CDR3 DNA reads TGCAGCGGCGAAAACACCGGGGAGCTGTTTTTT.

The table lists this clone with a few counts. The chain links TRBV9 to TRBJ1-1, with 7 bases lining up with TRBD1. Germline V gene sequence: CDR1 SGDLS, CDR2 YYNGEE. There are 14 residues in the CDR3. J gave up 0 bases and V 4 bases, and 3 bases lay outside the gene matches. The CDR3: CASSWTGVNTEAFF. The CDR3 DNA reads as TGTGCCAGCAGCTGGACAGGAGTGAACACTGAAGCTTTCTTT.

This chain uses TRBV5-4 with TRBJ1-2; no clear D gene. Trimming stripped 1 base from V and 6 bases from J, with 10 bases between. The germline V gene has CDR1 SGHNT and CDR2 YYREEE (reference sequence). CDR3 length: 13 residues. The CDR3, as DNA: TGTGCCAGCAGCTTGAGGGCCGTTAATGGCTACACCTTC. Protein product: CASSLRAVNGYTF. Based on the CDR3 plus reference TRBV5-4 and TRBJ1-2, the full variable domain is ETGVTQSPTHLIKTRGQQVTLRCSSQSGHNTVSWYQQALGQGPQFIFQYYREEENGRGNFPPRFSGLQFPNYSSELNVNALELDDSALYLCASSLRAVNGYTFGSGTRLTVV.